The rows below give T cell receptor beta chains drawn from one sample of a study of blood T cell repertoires in COVID-19. TCRdb's table, derived via immunoSEQ multiplex PCR, lists solely in-frame clones and lacks some. The data hold 90,000 to 120,000 clones, with approximately 81% observed a single time. Sequenced input: peripheral blood. These TCRs come from a human donor in a cohort sampled during active COVID-19. Each CDR3 is given with its conserved first and last residue. The D gene is left open where the match is weak. The listing skips clone size in some rows; elsewhere it reads once, few, many or a size class.

v_gene	abundance	d_gene	len	j_gene	CDR3nt	CDR3aa
TRBV5-6	.	TRBD2	17	TRBJ2-7	TGTGCCAGCAGCTTGGGGCGGACTAGCGGGATTTCTGTAGAGCAGTACTTC	CASSLGRTSGISVEQYF
TRBV19	.	TRBD1	17	TRBJ2-2	TGTGCCAGTAGCCCCAGCCGCGGACAGGGGAACACCGGGGAGCTGTTTTTT	CASSPSRGQGNTGELFF
TRBV9	few	TRBD2	17	TRBJ2-5	TGTGCCAGCAGCGTAGGATTTGCGGGAGCCGTTCAAGAGACCCAGTACTTC	CASSVGFAGAVQETQYF
TRBV4-1	.	TRBD2	17	TRBJ2-3	TGCGCCAGCAGCCAAGGGGGGACTAGCGGTAGCACAGATACGCAGTATTTT	CASSQGGTSGSTDTQYF
TRBV5-4	.	TRBD2	13	TRBJ2-7	TGTGCCAGCAGCTTGCAGACTAGCCTCGAGCAGTACTTC	CASSLQTSLEQYF
TRBV7-2	.	.	13	TRBJ2-3	TGTGCCAGCAGCCCGGGTAGCACAGATACGCAGTATTTT	CASSPGSTDTQYF
TRBV24-1	.	.	12	TRBJ1-1	TGTGCCACCAGTGAACCCACAGGGTTGGCTTTCTTT	CATSEPTGLAFF
TRBV7-9	.	TRBD1	16	TRBJ1-5	TGTGCCAGCAGCTATCGGACAGGGGGCGGCAATCAGCCCCAGCATTTT	CASSYRTGGGNQPQHF
TRBV24-1	.	.	13	TRBJ2-5	TGTGCCACCAGTGACGGGAGTAGAGAGACCCAGTACTTC	CATSDGSRETQYF
TRBV5-1	.	.	14	TRBJ2-5	TGCGCCAGCAGTACGGACAGTTTCCAAGAGACCCAGTACTTC	CASSTDSFQETQYF
TRBV28	.	TRBD1	14	TRBJ1-2	TGTGCCAGCAGTCACCGGGACAGGGTTTATGGCTACACCTTC	CASSHRDRVYGYTF
TRBV3-1/TRBV3-2	few	TRBD1	17	TRBJ1-1	TGTGCCAGCAGCCGCACCGGGACAGGGGCCGCCGGCACTGAAGCTTTCTTT	CASSRTGTGAAGTEAFF
TRBV24-1	.	TRBD1	13	TRBJ1-2	TGTGCCACCAGTGACGCGAAGGACAGGGGCTACACCTTC	CATSDAKDRGYTF
TRBV3-1/TRBV3-2	.	.	15	TRBJ1-2	TGTGCCAGCAGCCAAGATAACCAGGGTAGGTATGGCTACACCTTC	CASSQDNQGRYGYTF
TRBV27	.	TRBD1	14	TRBJ1-2	TGTGCCAGCAGTTCAGGGGGGCGCGGGTATGGCTACACCTTC	CASSSGGRGYGYTF
TRBV19	.	TRBD2	18	TRBJ2-1	TGTGCCAGTAGTAGGCCCCGCCCGGGGACTAGCAGTTTAAGGGACCAGTTCTTC	CASSRPRPGTSSLRDQFF
TRBV5-1	.	.	15	TRBJ1-3	TGCGCCAGCAGCGGCGACTACCTCCCTGGAAACACCATATATTTT	CASSGDYLPGNTIYF
TRBV4-3	.	TRBD1	14	TRBJ1-2	TGCGCCAGCAGCCAGGGACAGGGAAGTTATGGCTACACCTTC	CASSQGQGSYGYTF
TRBV30	.	.	13	TRBJ1-5	TGTGCCTTCGGACTTTTGAGCAATCAGCCCCAGCATTTT	CAFGLLSNQPQHF
TRBV7-9	few	TRBD2	16	TRBJ2-3	TGTGCCAGCAGCTTAGCTAGCGGGGGGAGCACAGATACGCAGTATTTT	CASSLASGGSTDTQYF
TRBV10-3	.	TRBD1	14	TRBJ1-1	TGTGCCATCAGTGAGTCACAGGGGCCCACTGAAGCTTTCTTT	CAISESQGPTEAFF
TRBV5-1	.	TRBD2	16	TRBJ2-1	TGCGCCAGCAGCTTCGCAGCGGGAGGGAAAGAAAATGAGCAGTTCTTC	CASSFAAGGKENEQFF
TRBV28	.	TRBD1	14	TRBJ2-7	TGTGCCAGCAGTTCGGGACAGGAACCCTACGAGCAGTACTTC	CASSSGQEPYEQYF
TRBV6-5	.	TRBD1	11	TRBJ2-1	TGTGCCAGCAGTACCGACAGGGGGAAGTTCTTC	CASSTDRGKFF
TRBV27	.	TRBD2	17	TRBJ2-5	TGTGCCAGCAGTTTATTCCCGAGTCTAGCGGGTCAAGAGACCCAGTACTTC	CASSLFPSLAGQETQYF
TRBV27	.	.	14	TRBJ2-2	TGTGCCAGCAGTACCCGCGCGAACACCGGGGAGCTGTTTTTT	CASSTRANTGELFF
TRBV2	.	.	15	TRBJ2-7	TGTGCCAGCAGCCGGGTCCTAGCGCCCTCCTACGAGCAGTACTTC	CASSRVLAPSYEQYF
TRBV7-2	.	.	14	TRBJ2-5	TGTGCCAGCAGCTTCTACTATACGAGAGAGACCCAGTACTTC	CASSFYYTRETQYF
TRBV28	.	.	15	TRBJ2-5	TGTGCCAGCGGATTACTAGCTGCCCAACAAGAGACCCAGTACTTC	CASGLLAAQQETQYF
TRBV19	.	.	14	TRBJ1-5	TGTGCCACCCAACAGGGTATGGGCAATCAGCCCCAGCATTTT	CATQQGMGNQPQHF
TRBV5-1	once	.	15	TRBJ2-3	TGCGCCAGCAGCCTGGGGGCCTCAGGCACAGATACGCAGTATTTT	CASSLGASGTDTQYF
TRBV10-3	.	.	14	TRBJ2-1	TGTGCCATCAGTGAGTCGACTGCCTACAATGAGCAGTTCTTC	CAISESTAYNEQFF
TRBV18	.	TRBD2	18	TRBJ2-1	TGTGCCAGCTCACCAAAAGGGACTAGCGGAGGGGTTTACAATGAGCAGTTCTTC	CASSPKGTSGGVYNEQFF
TRBV7-6	.	TRBD1	17	TRBJ2-1	TGTGCCAGCAGCCAGACCTCCGGGACAGGGGGCTTAAATGAGCAGTTCTTC	CASSQTSGTGGLNEQFF
TRBV24-1	.	TRBD2	13	TRBJ2-3	TGTGCCACCAGTGATTTTGGGACTAGTAGCCTGTATTTT	CATSDFGTSSLYF
TRBV5-1	once	.	16	TRBJ1-6	TGCGCCAGCAGCCCTCGTCCCCCGGTGGATAATTCACCCCTCCACTTT	CASSPRPPVDNSPLHF
TRBV6-2/TRBV6-3	.	TRBD1	15	TRBJ2-3	TGTGCCAGCAGTACCGGGACAGGGGGCGCATATACGCAGTATTTT	CASSTGTGGAYTQYF
TRBV21-1	.	.	15	TRBJ2-3	TGTGCCAGCCTCAGCTTGGACTCGAACACAGATACGCAGTATTTT	CASLSLDSNTDTQYF
TRBV28	.	.	15	TRBJ1-6	TGTGCCAGCAGTTCGCCGAGCTCCTATAATTCACCCCTCCACTTT	CASSSPSSYNSPLHF
TRBV5-1	.	TRBD1	13	TRBJ1-1	TGCGCCAGCAGGGACAGGGGTCCCACTGAAGCTTTCTTT	CASRDRGPTEAFF
TRBV10-3	.	TRBD1	14	TRBJ1-2	TGTGCCATCAGTGGGGGACAGGCTAACTATGGCTACACCTTC	CAISGGQANYGYTF
TRBV6-2/TRBV6-3	once	.	15	TRBJ1-1	TGTGCCAGCAGCCCCCAACCCGGCAGGTCGGCTGAAGCTTTCTTT	CASSPQPGRSAEAFF
TRBV6-1	once	.	15	TRBJ1-2	TGTGCCAGCAGTGACCCGGGCGGGGGCGGCTATGGCTACACCTTC	CASSDPGGGGYGYTF
TRBV6-5	.	TRBD2	11	TRBJ2-3	TGTGCCAGCCGGACTAGATTTACGCAGTATTTT	CASRTRFTQYF
TRBV20-1	.	.	13	TRBJ1-4	TGCAGTGCTAGTAGCGGCCGCAATGAAAAACTGTTTTTT	CSASSGRNEKLFF
TRBV9	.	TRBD2	16	TRBJ2-1	TGTGCCAGCAGCGTAGGACCTAGCGGGAGTCTCAATGAGCAGTTCTTC	CASSVGPSGSLNEQFF
TRBV3-1/TRBV3-2	once	.	13	TRBJ2-5	TGTGCCAGCAGCAGAGCCGGGGAAGAGACCCAGTACTTC	CASSRAGEETQYF